The 20 T cell receptor beta chains reported below all come from one sample, sequenced in a study of beta chain features in type 1 diabetes (dated by TCRdb to 2016 to 2019). These receptors' antigens are unknown. The library relied on the immunoSEQ multiplex PCR assay. All of the isolated RNA was reverse transcribed with the High Capacity cDNA Reverse Transcription Kit, so expressed TCRB transcripts were sequenced. Held by TCRdb, this immuneACCESS table contains in-frame sequences only and omits some clones. Under half of the omission traces to an unresolved V gene where checked; the cause of the rest is unknown. Present in this sample are around 140,000 clones, approximately 10% of which were seen just once. The ten largest clones represent over 0.6% of the sample. The investigation overall reported the following: Type 1 diabetes patients showed a moderate but significant shortening of TCRB CDR3 length in all four CD4+ subsets.

The sample taken for sequencing was central memory CD4+ T cells from blood. The receptor source for this set is a man aged 25-40 years with type 1 diabetes.

The rearrangement joins TRBV2 to TRBJ2-3; perhaps TRBD2 as D (6 bases). The V gene's germline CDR1 is SNHLY and CDR2 FYNNEI. The CDR3 spans 16 residues. Trimming removed 4 bases from V and 0 bases from J, with 14 bases in between. CDR3 sequence (DNA): TGTGCCAGCAGTGCCGGGGGTAGCGGCAGCACAGATACGCAGTATTTT. This gives the protein CASSAGGSGSTDTQYF.

At least ten counts were recorded for this clone. This chain joins TRBV5-1 and TRBJ1-1; no definite D call. V was clipped by 4 bases and J by 6 bases, with 10 bases between them. Per the germline V gene, CDR1 is SGHRS and CDR2 is YFSETQ. CDR3 length equals 12 residues. Here the CDR3 reads CASSLPGSEAFF. Written as DNA, the CDR3 is TGCGCCAGCAGCCTCCCTGGCTCTGAAGCTTTCTTT.

This rearrangement joins TRBV5-4 to TRBJ2-1; 8 bases are a match to TRBD2. Germline CDR1 is SGHNT and CDR2 is YYREEE (reference sequence). The CDR3 has 15 residues. V lost 4 bases, J lost 5 bases, and 8 bases stayed unmatched. The CDR3 coding sequence is TGTGCCAGCAGCGATAGGGGCGGGGGGAACAATGAGCAGTTCTTC. Protein sequence: CASSDRGGGNNEQFF.

This chain links TRBV11-2 with TRBJ2-5, with unresolved D. The CDR3 is 11 residues long. Trimming stripped 3 bases from V and 4 bases from J, with 3 bases between. The germline V gene has CDR1 SGHAT and CDR2 FQNNGV. As DNA, the CDR3 is TGTGCCAGCAGCTTCGGAGAGACCCAGTACTTC. This codes for CASSFGETQYF.

This clone was seen a handful of times. This chain links TRBV4-3 with TRBJ2-2; possible D gene TRBD2, 5 bases. This CDR3 has 16 amino acids. The ends were cut back, 0 bases at V and 2 bases at J, with 10 bases in the middle. CDR1 is LGHNA, CDR2 YSLEER, per germline. As DNA, the CDR3 is TGCGCCAGCAGCCAAGAGGAGGTGGATAACACCGGGGAGCTGTTTTTT. It encodes CASSQEEVDNTGELFF.

The V gene is TRBV7-2, the J gene TRBJ2-5; 7 positions match TRBD1. CDR1 and CDR2 from the germline V gene are SGHTA and FQGNSA. The CDR3 loop spans 14 amino acids. Germline trimming cut 6 bases from V and 1 base from J; bases unmatched to any gene: 5. In DNA, the CDR3 is TGTGCCAGCAGTATCCGACAGGGCCAAGAGACCCAGTACTTC. It encodes CASSIRQGQETQYF. Variable domain in full (rest from reference TRBV7-2 and TRBJ2-5): GAGVSQSPSNKVTEKGKDVELRCDPISGHTALYWYRQSLGQGLEFLIYFQGNSAPDKSGLPSDRFSAERTGGSVSTLTIQRTQQEDSAVYLCASSIRQGQETQYFGPGTRLLVL.

V usage is TRBV18 and J usage is TRBJ2-3; the D is unclear. The CDR3 is made up of 12 amino acids. The V end lost 0 bases, the J end lost 4 bases, and 2 bases lay between the germline ends. The germline V gene encodes CDR1 KGHSH and CDR2 LQKENI. CDR3 amino acids: CASSPPSDTQYF. The CDR3, as DNA: TGTGCCAGCTCACCACCCTCAGATACGCAGTATTTT.

This clone was seen more than once but under ten times. V and J are TRBV28 and TRBJ1-2; 9 bases match TRBD1. The germline gives CDR1 MDHEN, CDR2 SYDVKM. This CDR3 contains 15 residues. Trimming at V came to 5 bases and at J to 4 bases, leaving 8 bases not matched to a gene. The CDR3 here is CASSPDGTGFYGYTF. The CDR3 DNA reads TGTGCCAGCAGTCCCGACGGGACAGGGTTCTATGGCTACACCTTC.

V gene TRBV6-1 combines with J gene TRBJ2-3; TRBD1 matches at 10 bases. The CDR3 is made up of 16 amino acids. Trimming removed 0 bases from V and 6 bases from J; junction bases left unmatched: 6. CDR1 and CDR2 (germline): MNHNS, SASEGT. The CDR3, as DNA: TGTGCCAGCAGTGAAGCGCTTCGACAGGGGGCGGATACGCAGTATTTT. Encoded protein: CASSEALRQGADTQYF.

The CDR3 loop is CASSQTTGGYGYTF. The CDR3 bases are TGCGCCAGCAGCCAGACGACAGGGGGCTATGGCTACACCTTC. The chain recombines TRBV4-1 with TRBJ1-2, with 9 nucleotides matching TRBD1. Germline CDR1 and CDR2: MGHRA and YSYEKL. V lost 3 bases to trimming and J lost 4 bases; unmatched junction nucleotides: 3. The CDR3 contains 14 residues.

The gene calls are TRBV6-5 and TRBJ2-3, with 8 bases aligning to TRBD2. CDR3 length: 14 amino acids. Unmatched junction bases numbered 6, after V lost 7 bases and J lost 3 bases. Germline V CDR1 and CDR2: MNHEY, SVGAGI. As DNA, the CDR3 is TGTGCCAGCACTCGGGGGGGCCCAACAGATACGCAGTATTTT. This codes for CASTRGGPTDTQYF.

This clone has only a few counts. V usage is TRBV20-1 and J usage is TRBJ1-1; TRBD1 is a possible D gene (5 bases). V was pared by 5 bases and J by 3 bases, with 7 bases between. This CDR3 has 11 residues. Germline assignment: CDR1 DFQATT and CDR2 SNEGSKA (reference sequence). The CDR3 loop reads CSAGGDTEAFF. CDR3 nucleotides: TGCAGTGCTGGGGGGGACACTGAAGCTTTCTTT.

The chain combines TRBV5-4 with TRBJ2-2, with 12 positions matching TRBD2. Looked up from germline, CDR1 is SGHNT and CDR2 is YYREEE (reference sequence). The CDR3 spans 16 residues. Unmatched junction bases numbered 7, after V lost 4 bases and J lost 6 bases. CDR3 bases: TGTGCCAGCAGCATCCTAGCGGGGGGGCAGGCCGGGGAGCTGTTTTTT. It yields the protein CASSILAGGQAGELFF.

This clone was seen a handful of times. The chain couples TRBV19 to TRBJ1-5; the D gene is possibly TRBD1 (5 bases). Trimming stripped 4 bases from V and 3 bases from J, with 7 bases between. Germline V gene lookup returns CDR1 LNHDA and CDR2 SQIVND (reference sequence). This CDR3 is 13 amino acids long. The CDR3 coding sequence is TGTGCCAGTAGTACAGGGATCAATCAGCCCCAGCATTTT. This gives the protein CASSTGINQPQHF.

This clone was counted only a few times. The chain recombines TRBV28 with TRBJ1-2; 7 bases line up with TRBD1. V shed 2 bases and J 0 bases; nucleotides not matched to a gene: 9. Germline V CDR1 and CDR2: MDHEN, SYDVKM. CDR3 length: 17 residues. Written as DNA, the CDR3 is TGTGCCAGCAGTTTACGGACGGGACAGTTCGCTAACTATGGCTACACCTTC. Translation: CASSLRTGQFANYGYTF.

The J gene is TRBJ2-5, the V gene TRBV6-5, with unresolved D. The CDR3 sequence is 13 residues long. Germline-derived CDR1 and CDR2 are MNHEY and SVGAGI. V shed 5 bases and J shed 5 bases, with 12 bases lying between them. CDR3 bases: TGTGCCAGCAGTCCCCGTGAGAAGGAGACCCAGTACTTC. This sequence encodes CASSPREKETQYF.

The chain is built from TRBV9 and TRBJ2-5, with 8 bases that match TRBD2. Trimming at V came to 0 bases and at J to 1 base, leaving 5 bases not matched to a gene. The CDR3 contains 16 residues. Germline V gives CDR1 SGDLS, CDR2 YYNGEE. CDR3 DNA sequence: TGTGCCAGCAGCGTAGCCCCCGGGGGGGCCCAAGAGACCCAGTACTTC. As protein: CASSVAPGGAQETQYF.

CDR3 nucleotides: TGTGCCAGCGCGGGCCCAGCCAACGTCCTGACTTTC. Translation gives CASAGPANVLTF. This sequence joins TRBV11-2 and TRBJ2-6, with D perhaps matching TRBD2 (5 bases). This CDR3 contains 12 residues. Per germline, CDR1 SGHAT and CDR2 FQNNGV. Between the trimmed V and J ends, which lost 8 bases and 7 bases, there was a span of 9 bases.

The rearrangement links TRBV5-1 to TRBJ2-3; D is ambiguous. The germline gives CDR1 SGHRS, CDR2 YFSETQ. This CDR3 region has 12 residues. With 4 bases removed from V and 6 bases from J, the gap between germline ends came to 9 bases. The CDR3 bases are TGCGCCAGCAGCGTGACCGGGGATACGCAGTATTTT. Translation: CASSVTGDTQYF.

This clone was seen a few times. The chain employs TRBV19 and TRBJ1-1; D perhaps matches TRBD1 (6 bases). The CDR3 length is 13 residues. Germline V gene lookup returns CDR1 LNHDA and CDR2 SQIVND (reference sequence). V was pared by 7 bases and J by 8 bases, with 17 bases between. CDR3 loop: CASTFKTGTEAFF. The CDR3 DNA reads as TGTGCCAGTACCTTCAAAACCGGGACAGAAGCTTTCTTT.